This T cell receptor beta chain emerged from a study of T cell responses to AZD1222 COVID-19 vaccine. Generated by immunoSEQ multiplex PCR, the TCRdb table keeps only in-frame clones and is missing some. The sample carries about 130,000 clones, about 93% recorded once. Germline V gene sequence: CDR1 MNHEY, CDR2 SVGEGT. The CDR3 totals 12 residues. With V trimmed by 6 bases and J by 5 bases, 4 bases remained unmatched. The sequence was collected from an adult in good health. The rearrangement links TRBV6-2 or TRBV6-3 to TRBJ2-7; 7 bases agree with TRBD1. Sequenced here: peripheral blood, sampled on day 0 of AZD1222 vaccination. CDR3 DNA: TGTGCCAGCAGCTCCGGACAGGACGAGCAGTACTTC. It yields the protein CASSSGQDEQYF.